This entry concerns a single T cell receptor beta chain. No antigen is known for it. At survey level, the immunoSEQ assay was run in its v3.0 version. The data were produced by immunoSEQ multiplex PCR, yet TCRdb's version contains in-frame clones alone and is incomplete. The sample lists fewer than 25,000 clones, around 84% occurring once. The germline V gene has CDR1 SGHDN and CDR2 FVKESK. This CDR3 is built from 14 residues. Trimming left V 5 bases short and J 8 bases short, with 16 bases between. The sample originates from a study of long-term antiretroviral therapy in people with HIV. Findings and caveats of the study: Specimen acquisition occurred between about 2004 and 2017, potentially under older ART regimens. Records did not include ART adherence, viral resistance or therapy changes.

For each donor, at least one pre-ART and at least two post-ART PBMC samples were available. The samples comprised 1-10 million cryopreserved PBMC ahead of DNA extraction. This sequence joins TRBV14 and TRBJ2-1, with TRBD2 as a possible D gene (6 bases). The receptor was isolated from a woman in her fifties or sixties with HIV. Sequenced here: unsorted PBMCs, sampled 1.9 years after starting antiretroviral therapy. The CDR3 protein is CASSTSLTRDEQFF. DNA of the CDR3: TGTGCCAGCAGCACATCCTTGACTAGGGATGAGCAGTTCTTC.